This TCR beta chain was recorded in a study of early T cells in non-severe SARS-CoV-2 infection. Study as a whole: The chains were unpaired, and the sequenced material was bulk RNA from unsorted whole blood. Study-level points and caveats: VDJdb-based annotation leaned toward anti-spike CD8 responses and missed private and CD4 specificities.

This clonotype was recorded many times. Its specificity is not known. The V gene's germline CDR1 is LNHDA and CDR2 SQIVND (reference sequence). The CDR3 runs 12 residues. The J segment lost 5 bases and the V segment lost 8 bases, leaving 3 bases of the junction unmatched. Unique molecular identifiers (one per individual cDNA molecule) were attached. TCRdb redid the calling of the 5' RACE reads with MiXCR, one entry per CDR3 protein. Among 61,000 or so distinct CDR3 sequences listed, around 13% were seen once. The clonotype comes from an adult who was a healthcare worker with PCR-confirmed SARS-CoV-2 infection or an uninfected control (not recorded which). The donor label of this sample is uncertain. The chain employs TRBV19 and TRBJ2-3; 8 nucleotides agree with TRBD1. The material was whole blood, obtained at baseline. The CDR3, as DNA: TGTGCCAGTCAGGGGGCAAGAGATACGCAGTATTTT. It specifies CASQGARDTQYF.